This T cell receptor (beta chain) was sequenced during a study of T cells after posttransplantation cyclophosphamide. The method was immunoSEQ multiplex PCR; TCRdb's version includes in-frame clones alone and lacks a portion of them. The table shows around 4,800 clones, with approximately 80% occurring only once. Control samples came 1 year after myeloablative marrow transplants with methotrexate plus calcineurin inhibitor. There are a few counts of this clone. Its target is not known. Study-level findings and limits: Donor CD8+ memory clones often dominated recipient blood repertoires at later times. Tissue-infiltrating T cells from skin or gut overlapped little with blood T cells. After PTCy, TRB diversity resembled that of CNI/methotrexate controls.

After removal of 0 bases from V and 9 bases from J, the junction contained 12 bases not matched to a gene. Germline CDR1 is SGHDT and CDR2 is YYEEEE. CDR3 length: 16 amino acids. The sequence was collected from a male patient between 40 and 49 years old who received an allogeneic stem cell transplant from an unrelated donor, was CMV-positive, and had chronic GVHD only. Part of the T cells may come from the graft donor. The J gene is TRBJ2-1, the V gene TRBV5-6, with TRBD1 identical over 7 bases. The sample in question was PBMCs, obtained after an allogeneic stem cell transplant with a calcineurin inhibitor and methotrexate. The CDR3 loop is CASSLDLPRQGSEQFF. The CDR3, as DNA: TGTGCCAGCAGCTTGGACCTACCCAGACAGGGCAGTGAGCAGTTCTTC. Full variable domain (outside the CDR3, taken from reference TRBV5-6 and TRBJ2-1): DAGVTQSPTHLIKTRGQQVTLRCSPKSGHDTVSWYQQALGQGPQFIFQYYEEEERQRGNFPDRFSGHQFPNYSSELNVNALLLGDSALYLCASSLDLPRQGSEQFFGPGTRLTVL.